This T cell receptor (beta chain) was identified in a study of regulatory T cells in long-lasting Graves disease. General study findings and limits: Persistent disease favored TRBV28, TRBJ1-2 and TRBJ2-5.

The V end was cut by 5 bases, the J end by 5 bases, with 14 bases between. The CDR3 contains 14 residues. Germline CDR1 and CDR2: KGHSH and LQKENI. The TCR beta library used iRepertoire HTBI primers with Arm-PCR amplification of CDR3. One entry per CDR3 protein, called by TCRdb with MiXCR from the multiplex PCR reads. The profile shows more than 350,000 distinct CDR3 sequences, 15% of them singletons. As concerns this clonotype: The antigen is unknown.

The time point here: newly diagnosed GD, antithyroid drugs for less than 3 months. The authors made the TCR library using RNA they extracted from PBMCs. The same specimen was also included in a second study, on T cells in Graves' hyperthyroidism and ophthalmopathy. This second study notes: A lack of ophthalmopathy progression within 18 months defined stable Graves' hyperthyroidism. Each patient was aged 18 to 65 and had newly diagnosed hyperthyroidism of under 2 months' duration.

Sequenced here: peripheral blood mononuclear cells (PBMCs), sampled at new diagnosis, from a patient treated with antithyroid drugs. The TCR sequence derives from a woman aged 30 to 39 with Graves disease. This chain uses TRBV18 with TRBJ2-3; a weak D match, TRBD1 (6 bases). The CDR3 region is CASSTSTGRDTQYF. The CDR3 DNA reads as TGTGCCAGCTCAACGTCCACAGGGAGAGATACGCAGTATTTT.